This T cell receptor beta chain was recorded in a study of response to subunit inactivated influenza vaccine. This clonotype was seen a few times. MiXCR, applied by TCRdb to the RT-PCR reads, yields one record per CDR3 protein. The sample consists of about 180,000 distinct CDR3 sequences, about 10% of them appearing once. This receptor was obtained from a man aged 45 to 65 who received an inactivated influenza vaccine. The material was non-naive T cells sorted from PBMCs, obtained on the day of vaccination.

The CDR3 DNA reads TGTGCCAGCAGCCGTAGCGGGGGGCGCACAGATACGCAGTATTTT. Translating it yields CASSRSGGRTDTQYF. The V and J genes are TRBV3-1 and TRBJ2-3, with 10 bases matching TRBD2. In germline, CDR1 is LGHDT, CDR2 YNNKEL (reference sequence). V dropped 4 bases and J dropped 1; count of bases not matched to a gene: 2. The CDR3 covers 15 residues.